Below are 21 T cell receptor beta chains sequenced from a single sample in a study of cytomegalovirus exposure and HLA in healthy donors (dated by TCRdb to the late 2010s). Library preparation used the immunoSEQ multiplex PCR assay. For the multiplex PCR, a mixture combining 60 forward primers for TCR Vbeta segments and 13 reverse primers for TCR Jbeta segments was used. TCRdb stores this immuneACCESS table with in-frame sequences only. Part of the clones is absent; in the studies checked, under half of the shortfall reflects unresolved V genes, and no reason is known for the rest. The table for this sample lists 150,000 to 200,000 clones; 75% to 85% of them were counted only once. Approximately 0.4% of the sample rests with the top ten. The sequencing sample was made of PBMCs. These receptors all come from a male donor in good health and CMV-seropositive.

Concerning this clone: Germline is not matched at one junction end, which may reflect a read error. The chain couples TRBV9 to TRBJ1-1, with 9 bases aligning to TRBD1. Germline V gene sequence: CDR1 SGDLS, CDR2 YYNGEE. The CDR3 contains 13 residues. For the CDR3, the DNA is TGTGCCAGCAGCGTAGGGACAGGGGCTGATGCTTTCTTT. Translation gives CASSVGTGADAFF. Full variable domain (missing parts from reference TRBV9 and TRBJ1-1): DSGVTQTPKHLITATGQRVTLRCSPRSGDLSVYWYQQSLDQGLQFLIQYYNGEERAKGNILERFSAQQFPDLHSELNLSSLELGDSALYFCASSVGTGADAFFGQGTRLTVV.

The chain couples TRBV27 to TRBJ1-1, with D perhaps TRBD1 (6 bases). This CDR3 comprises 17 residues. Germline V gives CDR1 MNHEY, CDR2 SMNVEV (reference sequence). Trimming took 5 bases from V and 1 from J, leaving 20 bases between them. For the CDR3, the DNA is TGTGCCAGCAGTACCCTGGACGGGGGGGCCGGGAACACTGAAGCTTTCTTT. This encodes CASSTLDGGAGNTEAFF.

The rearrangement uses TRBV6-5 and TRBJ2-3, with D hard to call. V lost 5 bases and J 0 bases, leaving 6 bases between the germline ends. The CDR3 runs to 13 residues. Germline V gene data show CDR1 as MNHEY and CDR2 as SVGAGI. CDR3 in DNA: TGTGCCAGCAGTCCCCCTAGCACAGATACGCAGTATTTT. Translating gives CASSPPSTDTQYF.

This clone was seen a handful of times. The J gene is TRBJ2-2, the V gene TRBV4-1, with D tentatively TRBD2 (7 bases). The V gene lost 1 base and the J gene lost 11 bases, with 11 bases spanning the gap. CDR3 length: 13 amino acids. Germline loops: CDR1 MGHRA, CDR2 YSYEKL. In DNA form, the CDR3 reads TGCGCCAGCAGCCAAGGGGGGGGCTCAGAGCTGTTTTTT. Encoded protein: CASSQGGGSELFF.

This chain connects TRBV7-9 to TRBJ1-2; D unresolved. Between the trimmed V and J ends, which lost 4 bases and 4 bases, there was a span of 13 bases. The CDR3 spans 14 residues. CDR1 SEHNR and CDR2 FQNEAQ come from the germline V gene (reference sequence). As DNA, the CDR3 is TGTGCCAGCAGCTCCAGCCTCTCGGGCTATGGCTACACCTTC. Its translation: CASSSSLSGYGYTF.

The genes are TRBV11-2 and TRBJ2-1; 10 positions match TRBD2. V lost 3 bases, J lost 9 bases, and 8 bases stayed unmatched. The V gene's germline CDR1 is SGHAT and CDR2 FQNNGV. The CDR3 is made up of 15 amino acids. The CDR3 nucleotides are TGTGCCAGCAGCTTCCTAGCGGGAGAGAGGTTTGAGCAGTTCTTC. Protein product: CASSFLAGERFEQFF.

This clone occurred a few times. This chain links TRBV7-2 with TRBJ2-7, with 8 bases matching TRBD2. CDR3 size: 16 residues. Looked up from germline, CDR1 is SGHTA and CDR2 is FQGNSA. The V gene end was trimmed by 1 base and the J gene end by 0 bases; junction bases not matched to a gene: 5. CDR3 loop: CASSLGPSGYSYEQYF. The CDR3 nucleotides are TGTGCCAGCAGCTTAGGGCCTAGCGGGTACTCCTACGAGCAGTACTTC.

The J gene is TRBJ2-7, the V gene TRBV14; 9 nucleotides line up with TRBD2. The germline CDR1 and CDR2 sequences are SGHDN and FVKESK. This CDR3 is built from 15 residues. With 3 bases clipped from V and 0 bases from J, the junction kept 3 bases outside the gene matches. The CDR3 protein is CASSHLAGTSYEQYF. The CDR3 DNA reads as TGTGCCAGCAGCCACCTAGCGGGGACCTCCTACGAGCAGTACTTC.

The CDR3 reads CARSWTLGTGIGVNTEAFF. The CDR3 DNA reads TGTGCCAGAAGCTGGACCCTGGGGACAGGGATCGGGGTGAACACTGAAGCTTTCTTT. This chain joins TRBV5-3 and TRBJ1-1; 9 bases line up with TRBD1. TRBV5-3 is treated as an ORF (open reading frame) with a function not yet certain. The ends lost 3 bases at V and 0 bases at J; junction bases unmatched: 15. The CDR3 is 19 amino acids.

The chain employs TRBV5-1 and TRBJ1-1; D may be TRBD1 (6 bases). Germline CDR1 SGHRS, CDR2 YFSETQ. This CDR3 is 13 amino acids long. Trimming pared 4 bases from V and 5 bases from J, leaving 12 bases between. This CDR3 is CASSLQGWTEAFF. CDR3 nucleotide sequence: TGCGCCAGCAGCCTACAGGGTTGGACTGAAGCTTTCTTT.

V usage is TRBV19 and J usage is TRBJ1-5, with D hard to call. CDR3 size: 14 residues. Germline CDR1 is LNHDA and CDR2 is SQIVND (reference sequence). With 6 bases removed from V and 0 bases from J, the gap between germline ends came to 9 bases. The CDR3 nucleotides are TGTGCCAGTAGCGACATTGGTAGCAATCAGCCCCAGCATTTT. Its translation is CASSDIGSNQPQHF.

V gene TRBV7-9 combines with J gene TRBJ1-1, with a tentative D call TRBD1 (5 bases). This CDR3 has 14 amino acids. From germline, CDR1 is SEHNR and CDR2 FQNEAQ (reference sequence). Trimming removed 5 bases from V and 5 bases from J, with 15 bases in between. Here the CDR3 reads CASSLEGLGTEAFF. DNA of the CDR3: TGTGCCAGCAGCCTCGAGGGACTGGGGACTGAAGCTTTCTTT.

This clone was seen a single time. The rearrangement joins TRBV30 to TRBJ1-1, with TRBD1 identical over 8 bases. Germline V gene lookup returns CDR1 GTSNPN and CDR2 SVGIG (reference sequence). V dropped 1 base and J dropped 5; count of bases not matched to a gene: 0. The CDR3 runs to 12 residues. CDR3 loop: CAWSDRGTEAFF. The CDR3 region has the DNA TGTGCCTGGAGTGACAGGGGGACTGAAGCTTTCTTT.

In this sample, this clone turned up a few times. The chain uses TRBV15 and TRBJ2-6; D ambiguous. V lost 1 base and J 1 base, leaving 5 bases between the germline ends. This CDR3 region has 15 residues. From germline, CDR1 is LNHNV and CDR2 YYDKDF (reference sequence). CDR3 in amino acids: CATSRGGSGANVLTF. DNA for the CDR3: TGTGCCACCAGCAGAGGAGGTTCTGGGGCCAACGTCCTGACTTTC.

This clone was detected only a few times. The genes are TRBV19 and TRBJ2-3, with D perhaps TRBD2 (5 bases). CDR3 length: 15 amino acids. V was trimmed by 1 base and J by 8 bases, leaving 16 bases between them. CDR1 and CDR2 (germline): LNHDA, SQIVND (reference sequence). The chain's CDR3 is CASSIGTLRYGTQYF. The CDR3 DNA sequence: TGTGCCAGTAGTATAGGGACTCTAAGGTACGGTACGCAGTATTTT.

The gene calls are TRBV7-8 and TRBJ1-2; tentatively, D is TRBD1 (5 bases). Germline CDR1 SGHVS, CDR2 FQNEAQ. Trimming took 2 bases from V and 6 from J, leaving 10 bases between them. This CDR3 comprises 13 residues. This CDR3 reads CASSLIPGNGYTF. DNA for the CDR3: TGTGCCAGCAGCTTAATTCCAGGGAATGGCTACACCTTC.

V and J are TRBV15 and TRBJ1-1; D is undetermined. Trimming left V 4 bases short and J 11 bases short, with 14 bases between. Germline CDR1 LNHNV, CDR2 YYDKDF (reference sequence). The CDR3 is made up of 12 amino acids. The CDR3: CATSISAGNAFF. CDR3 nucleotide sequence: TGTGCCACCAGCATATCGGCAGGAAATGCTTTCTTT.

The rearrangement uses TRBV5-8 and TRBJ2-5, with TRBD2 matching over 8 bases. The CDR3 is 15 amino acids. V shed 5 bases, J shed 5 bases, and the junction held 11 bases outside the gene matches. Germline CDR1 reads SGHTS; CDR2 reads YDEGEE. CDR3 in amino acids: CASRDRGGRLETQYF. DNA for the CDR3: TGTGCCAGCAGGGATCGGGGGGGCCGTTTGGAGACCCAGTACTTC.

The chain has TRBV19 and TRBJ1-2, with 7 bases aligning to TRBD1. V shed 10 bases, J shed 8 bases, and the junction held 7 bases outside the gene matches. Germline CDR1 reads LNHDA; CDR2 reads SQIVND (reference sequence). The CDR3 loop spans 11 amino acids. The CDR3 sequence is CATTTGWGYTF. In DNA, the CDR3 is TGTGCCACCACGACAGGGTGGGGCTACACCTTC.

This clone was observed a single time. The chain joins TRBV6-5 to TRBJ2-1; 9 nucleotides match TRBD1. This CDR3 contains 13 residues. From germline, CDR1 is MNHEY and CDR2 SVGAGI. Germline trimming cut 6 bases from V and 6 bases from J; bases unmatched to any gene: 3. DNA for the CDR3: TGTGCCAGCAGGGGGACAGGGTTCAATGAGCAGTTCTTC. Translating it yields CASRGTGFNEQFF.

There are a few counts of this clone. The J gene is TRBJ1-3, the V gene TRBV10-3; D not certain. The germline V and J ends were trimmed by 11 bases and 1 base, with 12 bases remaining between them. The CDR3 contains 13 residues. CDR1 is ENHRY and CDR2 is SYGVKD in the germline V gene. The CDR3 sequence: CAVRGFSGNTIYF. The CDR3 nucleotides are TGTGCCGTTCGAGGATTTTCTGGAAACACCATATATTTT.